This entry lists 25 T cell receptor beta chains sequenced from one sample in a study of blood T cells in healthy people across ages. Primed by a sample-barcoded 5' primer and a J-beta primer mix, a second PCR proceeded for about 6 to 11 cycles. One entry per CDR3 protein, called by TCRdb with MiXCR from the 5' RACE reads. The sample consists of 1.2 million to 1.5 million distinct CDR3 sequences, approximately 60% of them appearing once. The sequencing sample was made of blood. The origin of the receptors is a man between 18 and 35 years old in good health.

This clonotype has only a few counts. CDR3 in DNA: TGTGCCAGCAGCCCGGCGTACCAAGAGACCCAGTACTTC. This encodes CASSPAYQETQYF. This chain connects TRBV4-2 to TRBJ2-5; no firm D call. Looked up from germline, CDR1 is LGHNA and CDR2 is YNFKEQ. The V end was cut by 4 bases, the J end by 0 bases, with 6 bases between. The CDR3 consists of 13 residues.

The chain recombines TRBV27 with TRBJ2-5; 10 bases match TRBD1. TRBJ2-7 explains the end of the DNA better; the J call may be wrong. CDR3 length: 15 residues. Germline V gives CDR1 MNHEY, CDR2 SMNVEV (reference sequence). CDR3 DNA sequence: TGTGCCAGCAGTCCCCTGACAGGGGGCATCGGCGAGCAGTACTTC. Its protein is CASSPLTGGIGEQYF.

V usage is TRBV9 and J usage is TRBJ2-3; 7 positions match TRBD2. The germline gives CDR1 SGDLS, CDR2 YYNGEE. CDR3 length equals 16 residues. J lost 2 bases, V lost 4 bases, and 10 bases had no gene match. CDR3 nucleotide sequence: TGTGCCAGCAGCTCTCACGGGGGGTCGCCCACAGATACGCAGTATTTT. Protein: CASSSHGGSPTDTQYF.

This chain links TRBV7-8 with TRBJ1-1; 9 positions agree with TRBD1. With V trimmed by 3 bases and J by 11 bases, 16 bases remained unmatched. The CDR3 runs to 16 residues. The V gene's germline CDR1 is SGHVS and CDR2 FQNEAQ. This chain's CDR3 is CASSLQRTGGFPGAFF. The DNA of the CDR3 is TGTGCCAGCAGCTTGCAAAGAACAGGGGGCTTCCCAGGGGCTTTCTTT. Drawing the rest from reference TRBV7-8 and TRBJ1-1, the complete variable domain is GAGVSQSPRYKVAKRGQDVALRCDPISGHVSLFWYQQALGQGPEFLTYFQNEAQLDKSGLPSDRFFAERPEGSVSTLKIQRTQQEDSAVYLCASSLQRTGGFPGAFFGQGTRLTVV.

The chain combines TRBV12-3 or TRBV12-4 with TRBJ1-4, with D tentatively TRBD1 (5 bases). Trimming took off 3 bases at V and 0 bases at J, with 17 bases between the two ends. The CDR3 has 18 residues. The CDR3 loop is CASSFSFGGETTNEKLFF. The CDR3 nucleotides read TGTGCCAGCAGTTTTAGTTTTGGGGGGGAAACAACTAATGAAAAACTGTTTTTT.

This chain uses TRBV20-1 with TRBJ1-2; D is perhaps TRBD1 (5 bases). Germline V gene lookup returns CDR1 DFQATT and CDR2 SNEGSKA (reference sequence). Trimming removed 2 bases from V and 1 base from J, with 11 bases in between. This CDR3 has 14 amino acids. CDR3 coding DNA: TGCAGTGCTAGACGCGCAGGGAGTAACTATGGCTACACCTTC. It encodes CSARRAGSNYGYTF.

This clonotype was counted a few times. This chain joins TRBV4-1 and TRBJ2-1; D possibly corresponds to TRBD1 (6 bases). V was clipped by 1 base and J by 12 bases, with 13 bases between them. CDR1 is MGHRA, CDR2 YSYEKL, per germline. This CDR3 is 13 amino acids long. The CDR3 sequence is CASSQVTGYGQFF. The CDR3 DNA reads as TGCGCCAGCAGCCAAGTTACAGGGTACGGGCAGTTCTTC.

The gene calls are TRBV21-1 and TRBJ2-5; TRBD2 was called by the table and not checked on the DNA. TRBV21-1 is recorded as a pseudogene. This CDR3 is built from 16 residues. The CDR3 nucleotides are TGTGCCAGCAGCAAATCCGTGAGCGGGGTACAAGAGACCCAGTACTTC. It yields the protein CASSKSVSGVQETQYF.

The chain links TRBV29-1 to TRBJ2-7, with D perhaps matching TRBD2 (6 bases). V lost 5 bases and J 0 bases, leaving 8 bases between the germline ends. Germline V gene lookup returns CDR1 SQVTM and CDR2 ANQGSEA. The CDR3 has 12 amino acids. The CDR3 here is CSVHGSSYEQYF. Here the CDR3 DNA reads TGCAGCGTTCACGGGAGCTCCTACGAGCAGTACTTC.

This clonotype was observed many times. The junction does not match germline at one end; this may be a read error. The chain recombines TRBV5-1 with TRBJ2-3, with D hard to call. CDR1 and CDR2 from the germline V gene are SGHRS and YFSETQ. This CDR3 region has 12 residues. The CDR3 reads CASSPDGDTQYF. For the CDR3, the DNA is TGTGCCAGCAGCCCAGACGGAGATACGCAGTATTTT.

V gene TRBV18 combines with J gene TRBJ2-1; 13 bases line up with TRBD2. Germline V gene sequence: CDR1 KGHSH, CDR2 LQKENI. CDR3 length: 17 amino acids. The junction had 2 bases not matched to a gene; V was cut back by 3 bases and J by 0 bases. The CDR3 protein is CASSPWTSGGSYNEQFF. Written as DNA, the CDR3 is TGTGCCAGCTCACCTTGGACTAGCGGGGGCTCCTACAATGAGCAGTTCTTC.

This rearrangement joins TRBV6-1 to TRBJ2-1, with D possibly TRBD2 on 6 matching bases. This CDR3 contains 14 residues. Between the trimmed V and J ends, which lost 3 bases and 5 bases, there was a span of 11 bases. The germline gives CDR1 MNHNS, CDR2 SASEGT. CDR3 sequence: CASSDQGTDNEQFF. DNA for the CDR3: TGTGCCAGCAGTGATCAAGGGACTGACAATGAGCAGTTCTTC.

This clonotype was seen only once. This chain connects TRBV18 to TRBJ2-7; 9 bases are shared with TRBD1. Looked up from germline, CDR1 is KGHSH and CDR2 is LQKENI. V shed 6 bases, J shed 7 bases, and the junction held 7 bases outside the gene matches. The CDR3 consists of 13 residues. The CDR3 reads CASSRGQGEEQYF. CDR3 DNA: TGTGCCAGCTCCCGGGGACAGGGCGAAGAGCAGTACTTC.

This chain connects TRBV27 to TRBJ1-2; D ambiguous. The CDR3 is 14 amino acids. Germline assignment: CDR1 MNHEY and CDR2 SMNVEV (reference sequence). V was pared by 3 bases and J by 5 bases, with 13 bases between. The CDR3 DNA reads TGTGCCAGCAGTTTGAGCGGGTCAGCATATGGCTACACCTTC. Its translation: CASSLSGSAYGYTF.

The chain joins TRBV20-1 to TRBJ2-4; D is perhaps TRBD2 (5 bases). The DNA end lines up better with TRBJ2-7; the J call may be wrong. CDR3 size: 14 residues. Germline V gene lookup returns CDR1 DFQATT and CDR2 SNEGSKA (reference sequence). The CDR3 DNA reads TGCAGTGCTAGTATCGGAGGTTTGGTATACGAGCAGTACTTC. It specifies CSASIGGLVYEQYF.

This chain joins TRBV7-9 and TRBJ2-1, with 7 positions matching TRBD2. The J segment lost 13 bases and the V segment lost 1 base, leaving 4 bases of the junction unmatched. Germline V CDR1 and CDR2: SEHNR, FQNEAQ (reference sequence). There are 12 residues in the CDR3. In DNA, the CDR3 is TGTGCCAGCAGCTTAGGGCTAGCGGATCAGTTCTTC. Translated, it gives CASSLGLADQFF.

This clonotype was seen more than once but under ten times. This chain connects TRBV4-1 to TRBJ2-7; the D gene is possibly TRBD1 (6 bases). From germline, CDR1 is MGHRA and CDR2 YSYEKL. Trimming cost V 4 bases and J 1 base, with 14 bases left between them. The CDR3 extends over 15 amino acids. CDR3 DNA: TGCGCCAGCAGCCCCGGACAGTACCCTTCCTACGAGCAGTACTTC. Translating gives CASSPGQYPSYEQYF.

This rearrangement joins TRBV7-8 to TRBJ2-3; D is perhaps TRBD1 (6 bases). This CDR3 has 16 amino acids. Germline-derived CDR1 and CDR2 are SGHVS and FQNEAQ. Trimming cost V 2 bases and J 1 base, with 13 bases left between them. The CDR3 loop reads CASSLTAGDGTDTQYF. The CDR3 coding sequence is TGTGCCAGCAGCTTAACGGCAGGGGATGGCACAGATACGCAGTATTTT.

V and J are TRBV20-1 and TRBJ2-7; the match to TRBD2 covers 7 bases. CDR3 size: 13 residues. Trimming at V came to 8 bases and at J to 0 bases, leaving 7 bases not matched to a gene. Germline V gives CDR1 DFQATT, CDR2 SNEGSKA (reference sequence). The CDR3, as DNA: TGCAGTACCATCCGGGAGGACTCCTACGAGCAGTACTTC. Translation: CSTIREDSYEQYF.

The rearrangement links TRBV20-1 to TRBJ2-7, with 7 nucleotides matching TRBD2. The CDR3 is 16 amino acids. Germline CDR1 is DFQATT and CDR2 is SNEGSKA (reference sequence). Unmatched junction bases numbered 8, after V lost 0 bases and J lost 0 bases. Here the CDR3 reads CSARDSAGVTSYEQYF. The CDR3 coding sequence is TGCAGTGCTAGAGATTCTGCGGGAGTGACCTCCTACGAGCAGTACTTC.

Here the CDR3 DNA reads TGTGCCATCGGGGGACTCGAACCCCGCACAGATACGCAGTATTTT. Amino acids: CAIGGLEPRTDTQYF. The chain couples TRBV10-3 to TRBJ2-3; D might be TRBD2 (6 bases). This CDR3 spans 15 amino acids. Trimming removed 8 bases at V and 1 base at J, with 16 bases between. The germline V gene has CDR1 ENHRY and CDR2 SYGVKD.

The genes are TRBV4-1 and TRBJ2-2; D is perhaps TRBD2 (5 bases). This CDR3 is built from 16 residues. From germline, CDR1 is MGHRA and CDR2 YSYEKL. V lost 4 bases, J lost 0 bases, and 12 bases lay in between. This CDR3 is CASSLSGLSNTGELFF. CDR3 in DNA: TGCGCCAGCAGCCTATCAGGACTTTCGAACACCGGGGAGCTGTTTTTT.

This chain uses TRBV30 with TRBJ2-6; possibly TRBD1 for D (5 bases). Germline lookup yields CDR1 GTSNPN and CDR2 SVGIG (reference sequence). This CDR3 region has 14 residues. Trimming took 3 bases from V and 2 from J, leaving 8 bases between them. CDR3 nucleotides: TGTGCCTGGAGAGGGGATCCTGGGGCCAACGTCCTGACTTTC. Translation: CAWRGDPGANVLTF.

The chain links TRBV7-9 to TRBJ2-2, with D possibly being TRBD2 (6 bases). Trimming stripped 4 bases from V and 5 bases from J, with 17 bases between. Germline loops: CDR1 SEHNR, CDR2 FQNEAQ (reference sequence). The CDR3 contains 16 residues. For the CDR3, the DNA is TGTGCCAGCAGCTCTCCGGGGGTTGGGAGGACCGGGGAGCTGTTTTTT. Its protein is CASSSPGVGRTGELFF.

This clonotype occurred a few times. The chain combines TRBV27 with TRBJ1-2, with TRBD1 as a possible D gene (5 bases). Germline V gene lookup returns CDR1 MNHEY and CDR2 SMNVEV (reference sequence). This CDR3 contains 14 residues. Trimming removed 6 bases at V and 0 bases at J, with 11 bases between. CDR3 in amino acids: CASSRGLANYGYTF. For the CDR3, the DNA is TGTGCCAGCAGCCGGGGGTTAGCTAACTATGGCTACACCTTC.